Each of the 18 T cell receptor beta chains below was sequenced from the same sample in a study of T cell responses to AZD1222 COVID-19 vaccine. Clones were read by immunoSEQ multiplex PCR, and TCRdb kept only the in-frame ones, dropping some. In the table there are 90,000 to 150,000 clones, around nine tenths of which are singletons. The sample was peripheral blood, taken on day 0 of AZD1222 vaccination. The source of these receptors is an adult in good health.

J is TRBJ2-6 and V is TRBV18; 8 positions agree with TRBD2. CDR1 is KGHSH, CDR2 LQKENI, per germline. V lost 0 bases to trimming and J lost 4 bases; unmatched junction nucleotides: 11. The CDR3 has 19 residues. The CDR3 DNA sequence: TGTGCCAGCTCACCACCGGGGATCGGGGGGGCCCCAGGGGCCAACGTCCTGACTTTC. Encoded protein: CASSPPGIGGAPGANVLTF.

The V and J genes are TRBV3-1 (or the pseudogene TRBV3-2) and TRBJ1-2; 7 bases match TRBD1. V shed 4 bases, J shed 4 bases, and the junction held 9 bases outside the gene matches. Germline lookup yields CDR1 LGHDT and CDR2 YNNKEL (reference sequence). The CDR3 is made up of 15 amino acids. CDR3 sequence reads: CASSLPGGEVYGYTF. The CDR3 coding sequence is TGTGCCAGCAGCCTACCAGGGGGGGAGGTCTATGGCTACACCTTC.

This chain links TRBV21-1 with TRBJ1-5; TRBD1 reflects the table's D call only, with no check against the DNA. TRBV21-1 is termed a pseudogene. The CDR3 contains 20 residues. The CDR3 sequence: CASKNTGGLGVPYSNQPQHF. Here the CDR3 DNA reads TGTGCCAGCAAAAATACAGGGGGCCTGGGGGTCCCTTATAGCAATCAGCCCCAGCATTTT.

V gene TRBV19 combines with J gene TRBJ2-2; the match to TRBD1 covers 8 bases. The CDR3 sequence is 16 residues long. J was trimmed by 2 bases and V by 4 bases; bases with no gene match: 6. Germline CDR1 LNHDA, CDR2 SQIVND (reference sequence). The chain's CDR3 is CASSRYRGTNTGELFF. The CDR3 bases are TGTGCCAGTAGTAGATACAGGGGGACAAACACCGGGGAGCTGTTTTTT.

CDR3 sequence: CASSSARDRGLIRETQYF. In nucleotides, the CDR3 is TGTGCCAGCAGCTCAGCCCGGGACAGGGGGCTGATAAGAGAGACCCAGTACTTC. The chain has TRBV13 and TRBJ2-5, with 12 bases fitting TRBD1. The ends lost 4 bases at V and 4 bases at J; junction bases unmatched: 13. The CDR3 is 18 amino acids. Germline V gene sequence: CDR1 PRHDT, CDR2 FYEKMQ (reference sequence). Full variable domain (outside the CDR3, taken from reference TRBV13 and TRBJ2-5): AAGVIQSPRHLIKEKRETATLKCYPIPRHDTVYWYQQGPGQDPQFLISFYEKMQSDKGSIPDRFSAQQFSDYHSELNMSSLELGDSALYFCASSSARDRGLIRETQYFGPGTRLLVL.

This clone was seen only once. This chain joins TRBV7-9 and TRBJ1-2; D is unresolved. This CDR3 has 14 amino acids. The germline V gene has CDR1 SEHNR and CDR2 FQNEAQ (reference sequence). Deletions cut 1 base from V and 2 bases from J, with 8 bases between. The CDR3 DNA follows: TGTGCCAGCAGCTTAGAATCACACAACTATGGCTACACCTTC. This translates into CASSLESHNYGYTF.

The CDR3 DNA reads as TGTGCCAGCAGCCGAACCTTGGCTAGCCCAAATGAAAAACTGTTTTTT. Encoded protein: CASSRTLASPNEKLFF. The J gene is TRBJ1-4, the V gene TRBV11-2, with D unresolved. Germline loops: CDR1 SGHAT, CDR2 FQNNGV. V gave up 5 bases and J gave up 5 bases, with 18 bases separating them. The CDR3 is made up of 16 amino acids.

The chain uses TRBV3-1 (or the pseudogene TRBV3-2) and TRBJ1-1; no firm D call. This CDR3 is built from 17 residues. Germline V CDR1 and CDR2: LGHDT, YNNKEL (reference sequence). Trimming took 1 base from V and 1 from J, leaving 16 bases between them. The CDR3, as DNA: TGTGCCAGCAGCCAAGCCCGAGGAGCAGGAGGGAACACTGAAGCTTTCTTT. It yields the protein CASSQARGAGGNTEAFF.

The V and J genes are TRBV2 and TRBJ2-3, with D maybe TRBD2 (6 bases). The CDR3 runs 12 residues. Looked up from germline, CDR1 is SNHLY and CDR2 is FYNNEI. V gave up 5 bases and J gave up 9 bases, with 12 bases separating them. CDR3 region: CASSPQEGTQYF. The CDR3 nucleotides read TGTGCCAGCAGTCCCCAGGAGGGAACGCAGTATTTT. Supplemented by reference TRBV2 and TRBJ2-3, the full variable domain reads EPEVTQTPSHQVTQMGQEVILRCVPISNHLYFYWYRQILGQKVEFLVSFYNNEISEKSEIFDDQFSVERPDGSNFTLKIRSTKLEDSAMYFCASSPQEGTQYFGPGTRLTVL.

The V call is TRBV27, the J call TRBJ1-2; no clear D. V dropped 4 bases and J dropped 12 bases, with 3 bases sitting between them. Germline V gives CDR1 MNHEY, CDR2 SMNVEV (reference sequence). The CDR3 loop spans 8 amino acids. The CDR3 DNA is TGTGCCAGCAGTTCCGACACCTTC. It translates to CASSSDTF.

This clone came up a few times. This chain uses TRBV7-3 with TRBJ2-5, with 8 bases fitting TRBD2. Germline CDR1 and CDR2: SGHTA and FQGTGA. CDR3 size: 15 residues. J lost 2 bases, V lost 1 base, and 3 bases had no gene match. CDR3: CASSLIAGSQETQYF. CDR3 nucleotides: TGTGCCAGCAGCTTAATAGCGGGGAGTCAAGAGACCCAGTACTTC.

The J gene is TRBJ1-5, the V gene TRBV5-6, with D unclear. The germline V gene has CDR1 SGHDT and CDR2 YYEEEE. The CDR3 is made up of 14 amino acids. V was clipped by 3 bases and J by 5 bases, with 12 bases between them. CDR3 sequence (DNA): TGTGCCAGCAGCTCTGGGCAGGCCCATCAGCCCCAGCATTTT. Translating it yields CASSSGQAHQPQHF.

CDR3 in DNA: TGTGCCAGCAGCCCCCGATGGCAGACTGAAGCTTTCTTT. Amino acids: CASSPRWQTEAFF. The chain couples TRBV5-6 to TRBJ1-1; no firm D call. This CDR3 is built from 13 residues. V lost 4 bases and J lost 5, with 12 bases in between. Germline CDR1 reads SGHDT; CDR2 reads YYEEEE.

The V gene is TRBV11-2, the J gene TRBJ2-2; 10 nucleotides match TRBD2. The CDR3 covers 18 residues. Germline V CDR1 and CDR2: SGHAT, FQNNGV. J gave up 5 bases and V 4 bases, and 13 bases lay outside the gene matches. In nucleotides, the CDR3 is TGTGCCAGCAGCTCCCTTAGGGAGCGGGGGGGCCTAACCGGGGAGCTGTTTTTT. Protein product: CASSSLRERGGLTGELFF.

This clone has just one count. The genes are TRBV7-9 and TRBJ1-3; no definite D call. The CDR3 is 12 residues long. Per germline, CDR1 SEHNR and CDR2 FQNEAQ (reference sequence). V was trimmed by 9 bases and J by 4 bases, leaving 10 bases between them. The CDR3 bases are TGTGCCAGTAGCCCCTCAGGAAACACCATATATTTT. Amino acid sequence: CASSPSGNTIYF.

This chain connects TRBV6-5 to TRBJ1-1; 9 bases agree with TRBD1. CDR3 size: 13 residues. V lost 7 bases and J lost 3; bases outside the gene matches: 3. Germline assignment: CDR1 MNHEY and CDR2 SVGAGI. For the CDR3, the DNA is TGTGCCAGCACCCGGACAGGGGACACTGAAGCTTTCTTT. Encoded protein: CASTRTGDTEAFF.

The V gene is TRBV2, the J gene TRBJ1-5; D remains ambiguous. This CDR3 contains 14 residues. The V gene's germline CDR1 is SNHLY and CDR2 FYNNEI. V gave up 4 bases and J gave up 2 bases, with 9 bases separating them. CDR3 protein: CASSGIFGNQPQHF. The DNA of the CDR3 is TGTGCCAGCAGTGGGATCTTTGGCAATCAGCCCCAGCATTTT. Using reference TRBV2 and TRBJ1-5 for the parts outside the CDR3, the full variable domain is EPEVTQTPSHQVTQMGQEVILRCVPISNHLYFYWYRQILGQKVEFLVSFYNNEISEKSEIFDDQFSVERPDGSNFTLKIRSTKLEDSAMYFCASSGIFGNQPQHFGDGTRLSIL.

This clone was detected only once. The rearrangement links TRBV7-2 to TRBJ1-6; a weak D match, TRBD1 (5 bases). CDR1 is SGHTA and CDR2 is FQGNSA in the germline V gene. V gave up 5 bases and J gave up 5 bases, with 13 bases separating them. The CDR3 extends over 15 amino acids. CDR3 nucleotides: TGTGCCAGCAGCACCTTGGGAGGGGATAATTCACCCCTCCACTTT. This sequence encodes CASSTLGGDNSPLHF.